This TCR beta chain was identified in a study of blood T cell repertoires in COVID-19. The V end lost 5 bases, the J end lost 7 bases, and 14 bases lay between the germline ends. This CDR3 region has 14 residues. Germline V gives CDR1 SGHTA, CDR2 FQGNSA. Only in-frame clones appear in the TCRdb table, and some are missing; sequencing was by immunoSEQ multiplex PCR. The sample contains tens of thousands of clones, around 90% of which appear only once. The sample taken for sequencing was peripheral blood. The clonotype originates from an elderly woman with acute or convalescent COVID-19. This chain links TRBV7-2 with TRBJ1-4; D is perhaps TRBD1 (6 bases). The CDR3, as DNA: TGTGCCAGCAGCCCAGGGACAATTGGTGAAAAACTGTTTTTT. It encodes CASSPGTIGEKLFF.